The clone carrying this TCR beta chain was seen more than once but under ten times. Stable disease denoted Graves' hyperthyroidism without ophthalmopathy progression within 18 months. In patients aged 18 to 65, hyperthyroidism was newly diagnosed, with duration under 2 months. Patients having uncontrolled infection, another autoimmune disease, pregnancy or lactation were not included. Researchers amplified the TCR beta CDR3 regions from RNA transcripts. A set of HTBI primers served as the primers for a first-round RT-PCR of the TCR CDR3. TCRdb re-derived calls from the multiplex PCR reads in MiXCR, one entry per CDR3 protein. The data show 650,000 to 700,000 distinct CDR3 sequences, with approximately 15% seen just once and about a sixth held by the top ten. This entry belongs to a study of T cells in Graves' hyperthyroidism and ophthalmopathy. The V and J ends lost 3 bases and 5 bases respectively, with 10 bases between them. Germline lookup yields CDR1 WNHNN and CDR2 SYGVQD (reference sequence). CDR3 length: 14 residues.

This receptor was obtained from a man aged 50 or older with Graves' hyperthyroidism. Input material: blood. This chain joins TRBV10-1 and TRBJ1-4, with D unclear. The CDR3 sequence: CASSDGVSNEKLFF. The CDR3 region has the DNA TGCGCCAGCAGTGACGGAGTAAGCAATGAAAAACTGTTTTTT.